Below, 22 T cell receptor beta chains from the same sample are listed, as sequenced in a study of PD-L1 blockade in urothelial cancer. TCRdb keeps only in-frame clones here, not all; method: immunoSEQ multiplex PCR. The sample contains 20,000 to 25,000 clones, 70% to 90% of which appear only once. This sample comprised PBMCs, obtained around atezolizumab (anti-PD-L1) treatment. The receptors here all came from a man in his forties or fifties with urothelial cancer.

This sequence joins TRBV5-4 and TRBJ2-2; 8 positions agree with TRBD2. The J segment lost 7 bases and the V segment lost 0 bases, leaving 8 bases of the junction unmatched. Germline CDR1 and CDR2: SGHNT and YYREEE (reference sequence). The CDR3 consists of 16 residues. The CDR3 region is CASSLVPAGAGGELFF. CDR3 DNA: TGTGCCAGCAGCTTGGTCCCAGCGGGAGCTGGCGGGGAGCTGTTTTTT.

This chain connects TRBV9 to TRBJ2-3; D is uncertain. The CDR3 has 15 residues. The V end lost 3 bases, the J end lost 0 bases, and 11 bases lay between the germline ends. Germline V gene lookup returns CDR1 SGDLS and CDR2 YYNGEE. This CDR3 reads CASSAEALSTDTQYF. The CDR3 DNA sequence: TGTGCCAGCAGCGCTGAGGCCCTAAGCACAGATACGCAGTATTTT.

This chain uses TRBV2 with TRBJ1-1; no clear D gene. CDR1 is SNHLY and CDR2 is FYNNEI in the germline V gene. Between the trimmed V and J ends, which lost 4 bases and 4 bases, there was a span of 7 bases. The CDR3 is 12 residues long. The CDR3 DNA reads TGTGCCAGCAGTGGGGGAGGCACTGAAGCTTTCTTT. Encoded protein: CASSGGGTEAFF.

The chain recombines TRBV30 with TRBJ2-5; TRBD2 matches 8 bases. Per the germline V gene, CDR1 is GTSNPN and CDR2 is SVGIG (reference sequence). Trimming cost V 5 bases and J 0 bases; bases outside gene matches: 8. This CDR3 is 15 amino acids long. Here the CDR3 reads CAWGELAAYQETQYF. The CDR3 region has the DNA TGTGCCTGGGGAGAACTAGCGGCCTACCAAGAGACCCAGTACTTC.

V usage is TRBV18 and J usage is TRBJ2-2; no definite D call. Trimming left V 2 bases short and J 5 bases short, with 15 bases between. There are 16 residues in the CDR3. Germline CDR1 KGHSH, CDR2 LQKENI. CDR3 protein: CASSPIGDRLTGELFF. CDR3 nucleotide sequence: TGTGCCAGCTCACCAATAGGAGATCGTTTAACCGGGGAGCTGTTTTTT. Looking up the rest from reference TRBV18 and TRBJ2-2 gives the full variable domain: NAGVMQNPRHLVRRRGQEARLRCSPMKGHSHVYWYRQLPEEGLKFMVYLQKENIIDESGMPKERFSAEFPKEGPSILRIQQVVRGDSAAYFCASSPIGDRLTGELFFGEGSRLTVL.

The chain combines TRBV5-1 with TRBJ1-4, with 9 bases matching TRBD1. The CDR3 has 18 amino acids. J was trimmed by 2 bases and V by 0 bases; bases with no gene match: 8. CDR1 and CDR2 (germline): SGHRS, YFSETQ. The CDR3 region is CASSLEGTGIVTNEKLFF. The CDR3 region has the DNA TGCGCCAGCAGCTTGGAAGGGACAGGGATCGTTACTAATGAAAAACTGTTTTTT.

This chain links TRBV7-2 with TRBJ2-7, with no clear D. Germline loops: CDR1 SGHTA, CDR2 FQGNSA. V dropped 0 bases and J dropped 3 bases, with 9 bases sitting between them. The CDR3 extends over 14 amino acids. The CDR3 reads CASSLASKIYEQYF. The CDR3 coding sequence is TGTGCCAGCAGCTTAGCTTCTAAGATCTACGAGCAGTACTTC.

The rearrangement links TRBV9 to TRBJ2-3; 7 bases map to TRBD1. Per germline, CDR1 SGDLS and CDR2 YYNGEE. V dropped 0 bases and J dropped 3; count of bases not matched to a gene: 7. The CDR3 runs 16 residues. Here the CDR3 reads CASSVARGRFTDTQYF. The CDR3 DNA reads as TGTGCCAGCAGCGTAGCTAGGGGGCGTTTTACAGATACGCAGTATTTT.

This clone was detected a few times. V and J are TRBV6-5 and TRBJ2-7; TRBD1 matches 9 bases. The CDR3 loop spans 16 amino acids. J lost 5 bases, V lost 0 bases, and 8 bases had no gene match. Germline assignment: CDR1 MNHEY and CDR2 SVGAGI. CDR3 in amino acids: CASSYSGQGGAHEQYF. DNA for the CDR3: TGTGCCAGCAGTTACTCGGGACAGGGCGGGGCCCACGAGCAGTACTTC.

The count of this clone is one. The chain uses TRBV7-2 and TRBJ2-1, with 7 bases lining up with TRBD2. J was trimmed by 7 bases and V by 0 bases; bases with no gene match: 3. Germline V lookup: CDR1 SGHTA, CDR2 FQGNSA. The CDR3 extends over 14 amino acids. The CDR3 protein is CASSLALAGNEQFF. CDR3 coding DNA: TGTGCCAGCAGCTTAGCCTTAGCGGGTAATGAGCAGTTCTTC.

This clone was seen just once. The chain uses TRBV29-1 and TRBJ2-7; 8 nucleotides line up with TRBD1. The CDR3 spans 16 residues. Germline values: CDR1 SQVTM, CDR2 ANQGSEA. Germline trimming cut 6 bases from V and 3 bases from J; bases unmatched to any gene: 16. The CDR3 region is CSVAGVQTGGDYEQYF. CDR3 DNA: TGCAGCGTCGCTGGCGTACAAACAGGGGGAGACTACGAGCAGTACTTC.

This clone rates as medium-sized. The CDR3 region is CAFRGYGYTF. CDR3 DNA sequence: TGTGCTTTCAGGGGCTATGGCTACACCTTC. The chain joins TRBV30 to TRBJ1-2, with D tentatively TRBD1 (6 bases). The CDR3 spans 10 residues. The V gene's germline CDR1 is GTSNPN and CDR2 SVGIG (reference sequence).

The chain joins TRBV4-3 to TRBJ2-3; 8 nucleotides line up with TRBD1. Losses at the gene ends were 1 base for V and 4 bases for J; bases not matched to a gene: 4. The CDR3 length is 15 residues. CDR1 is LGHNA and CDR2 is YSLEER in the germline V gene. CDR3 sequence: CASSQADRDPDTQYF. CDR3 in DNA: TGCGCCAGCAGCCAAGCGGACAGGGACCCAGATACGCAGTATTTT.

In DNA form, the CDR3 reads TGTGCCAGCAGCCGATACAGGGTGAACACTGAAGCTTTCTTT. Protein sequence: CASSRYRVNTEAFF. This chain links TRBV11-1 with TRBJ1-1; D is possibly TRBD1 (6 bases). CDR1 and CDR2 from the germline V gene are SGHAT and FQDESV (reference sequence). V lost 5 bases to trimming and J lost 0 bases, with 10 bases between them. CDR3 length: 14 amino acids.

This clone has a handful of counts. The rearrangement uses TRBV9 and TRBJ2-3; 12 nucleotides line up with TRBD2. V lost 6 bases to trimming and J lost 5 bases; unmatched junction nucleotides: 4. This CDR3 spans 14 amino acids. Germline assignment: CDR1 SGDLS and CDR2 YYNGEE. The CDR3 spells CASTGLAGRDTQYF. The CDR3 nucleotides read TGTGCCAGCACCGGACTAGCGGGGAGAGATACGCAGTATTTT. Looking up the rest from reference TRBV9 and TRBJ2-3 gives the full variable domain: DSGVTQTPKHLITATGQRVTLRCSPRSGDLSVYWYQQSLDQGLQFLIQYYNGEERAKGNILERFSAQQFPDLHSELNLSSLELGDSALYFCASTGLAGRDTQYFGPGTRLTVL.

J is TRBJ1-1 and V is TRBV28; 7 bases agree with TRBD1. V shed 6 bases, J shed 1 base, and the junction held 8 bases outside the gene matches. The CDR3 length is 15 residues. Germline values: CDR1 MDHEN, CDR2 SYDVKM. CDR3 sequence reads: CASRQQGRPNTEAFF. The CDR3 nucleotides are TGTGCCAGCAGGCAACAGGGGAGGCCGAACACTGAAGCTTTCTTT.

The chain recombines TRBV19 with TRBJ1-2; a possible D gene is TRBD1 (5 bases). CDR1 is LNHDA and CDR2 is SQIVND in the germline V gene (reference sequence). Trimming pared 3 bases from V and 8 bases from J, leaving 13 bases between. CDR3 length: 13 residues. As DNA, the CDR3 is TGTGCCAGTAGTATCAGTCGCAGGGAAGGCTACACCTTC. It translates to CASSISRREGYTF.

The chain employs TRBV12-5 and TRBJ2-1, with TRBD1 matching over 9 bases. The trim removed 6 bases at V and 0 bases at J, leaving 12 bases unmatched. Germline V gene data show CDR1 as LGHNT and CDR2 as FRNRAP. This CDR3 contains 18 residues. The CDR3 DNA is TGTGCTAGTGGCCGCGGGACAGGGTGGGAGGGCTCCTACAATGAGCAGTTCTTC. Translated, it gives CASGRGTGWEGSYNEQFF.

The V and J genes are TRBV27 and TRBJ1-2; D is possibly TRBD1 (6 bases). Deletions cut 6 bases from V and 4 bases from J, with 15 bases between. This CDR3 spans 14 amino acids. Germline CDR1 and CDR2: MNHEY and SMNVEV (reference sequence). For the CDR3, the DNA is TGTGCCAGCAGCCTACAGGGTATCGGCTATGGCTACACCTTC. This gives the protein CASSLQGIGYGYTF.

The V call is TRBV5-6, the J call TRBJ2-7; D gene unclear. Germline V gene data show CDR1 as SGHDT and CDR2 as YYEEEE. Trimming took off 2 bases at V and 2 bases at J, with 14 bases between the two ends. The CDR3 totals 15 residues. The CDR3 region has the DNA TGTGCCAGCAGCTTTTCAGGTCGACGGACCTACGAGCAGTACTTC. This gives the protein CASSFSGRRTYEQYF.

The rearrangement uses TRBV29-1 and TRBJ2-2; weak D call: TRBD1 (5 bases). CDR1 is SQVTM, CDR2 ANQGSEA, per germline. The CDR3 runs 12 residues. Deletions cut 5 bases from V and 5 bases from J, with 9 bases between. DNA for the CDR3: TGCAGCGTTCATAGGGGAACCGGGGAGCTGTTTTTT. As protein: CSVHRGTGELFF.

The J gene is TRBJ1-2, the V gene TRBV29-1, with TRBD1 identical over 7 bases. Germline loops: CDR1 SQVTM, CDR2 ANQGSEA. J was trimmed by 6 bases and V by 3 bases; bases with no gene match: 7. The CDR3 totals 13 residues. CDR3 residues: CSVEGQREDGYTF. The CDR3 bases are TGCAGCGTTGAGGGACAGAGAGAAGATGGCTACACCTTC. Drawing the rest from reference TRBV29-1 and TRBJ1-2, the complete variable domain is SAVISQKPSRDICQRGTSLTIQCQVDSQVTMMFWYRQQPGQSLTLIATANQGSEATYESGFVIDKFPISRPNLTFSTLTVSNMSPEDSSIYLCSVEGQREDGYTFGSGTRLTVV.